This T cell receptor beta chain was recovered during a study of blood T cell repertoires in COVID-19. For the study at large: Samples representing acute and convalescent COVID-19 were sourced from the United States, Italy and Spain. Sources were T cells, B-cell-depleted T cells, or PBMCs; the material itself was cDNA or gDNA.

Concerning this clone: The same CDR3 can be traced to other DNA sequences in this sample.

Original analysis: Reference gene primer amplification gave estimated nucleated cell counts. Assay: immunoSEQ multiplex PCR; the TCRdb copy retains only in-frame clones and omits some. The DNA gave D and trimming, while V, J and clone size come from that table. The table records about 280,000 clones, under 90% of them present only once. This CDR3 is 14 amino acids long. V lost 3 bases, J lost 3 bases, and 2 bases stayed unmatched. CDR1 and CDR2 (germline): MNHEY, SVGAGI. The chain employs TRBV6-5 and TRBJ2-7, with 10 nucleotides matching TRBD1. The specimen was peripheral blood. The sequence was obtained from a woman aged 45-65 years who had recovered from COVID-19. CDR3 in amino acids: CASSYRDRGYEQYF. For the CDR3, the DNA is TGTGCCAGCAGTTATCGGGACAGGGGCTACGAGCAGTACTTC.